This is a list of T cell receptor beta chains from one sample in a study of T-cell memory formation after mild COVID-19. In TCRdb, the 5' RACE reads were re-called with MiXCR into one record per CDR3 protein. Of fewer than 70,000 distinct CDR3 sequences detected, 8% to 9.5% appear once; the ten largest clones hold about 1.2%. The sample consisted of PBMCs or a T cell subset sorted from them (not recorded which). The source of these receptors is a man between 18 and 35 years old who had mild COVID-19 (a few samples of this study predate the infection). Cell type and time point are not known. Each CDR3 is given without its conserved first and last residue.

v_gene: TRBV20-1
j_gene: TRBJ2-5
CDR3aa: SAEPVARSLQETQY

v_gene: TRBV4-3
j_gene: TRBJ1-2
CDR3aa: ASSQSPTGSYGYT

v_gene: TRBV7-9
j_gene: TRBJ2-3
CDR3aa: ASSPGGATDTQY

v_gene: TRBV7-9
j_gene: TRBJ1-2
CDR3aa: ASSQPAGDGGYT

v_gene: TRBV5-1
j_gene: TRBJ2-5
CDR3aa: ASSLGTSGKSQETQY

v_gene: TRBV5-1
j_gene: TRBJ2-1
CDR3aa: ASKLAGGQYNEQF

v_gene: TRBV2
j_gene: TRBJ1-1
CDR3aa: ASSEGPGTGAF

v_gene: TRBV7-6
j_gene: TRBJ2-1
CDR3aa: ASSSPGSGSNEQF

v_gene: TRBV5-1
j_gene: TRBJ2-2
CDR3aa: ASSDGTGVTGELF

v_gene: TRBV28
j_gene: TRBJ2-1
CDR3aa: ASSLGSGGPYNEQF

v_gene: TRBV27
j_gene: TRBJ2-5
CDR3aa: ASSFRGVETQY

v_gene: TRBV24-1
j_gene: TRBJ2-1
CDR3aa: ATSDRDRYEQF

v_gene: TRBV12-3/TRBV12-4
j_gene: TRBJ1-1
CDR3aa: ASSLTPLTEAF

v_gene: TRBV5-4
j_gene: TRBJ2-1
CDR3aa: ASSLGSGGNNEQF